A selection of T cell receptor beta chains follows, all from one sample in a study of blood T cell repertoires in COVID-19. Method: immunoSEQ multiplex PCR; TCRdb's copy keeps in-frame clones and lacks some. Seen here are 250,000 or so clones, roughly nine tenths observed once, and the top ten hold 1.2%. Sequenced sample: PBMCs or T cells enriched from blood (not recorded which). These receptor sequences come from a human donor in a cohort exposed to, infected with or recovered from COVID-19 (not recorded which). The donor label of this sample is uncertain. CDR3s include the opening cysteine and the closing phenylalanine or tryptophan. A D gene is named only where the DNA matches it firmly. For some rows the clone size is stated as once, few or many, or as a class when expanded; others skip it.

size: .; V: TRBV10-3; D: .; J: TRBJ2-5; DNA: TGTGCCATCAGCCGGGGGTACCAAGAGACCCAGTACTTC; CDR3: CAISRGYQETQYF
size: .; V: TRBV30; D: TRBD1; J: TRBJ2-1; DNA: TGTGCCTGGACCCTACAGGGGGGTTCCCTCCTTGTTTGCTATGAGCAGTTCTTC; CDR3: CAWTLQGGSLLVCYEQFF
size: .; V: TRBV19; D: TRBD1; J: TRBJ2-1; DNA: TGTGCCAGTAGTATAGACCCCACGACAGGGGGCGCTAAAAATGAGCAGTTCTTC; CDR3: CASSIDPTTGGAKNEQFF
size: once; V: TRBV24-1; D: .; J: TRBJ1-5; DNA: TGTGCCACCAGTGGAGGGTTGGGTCAGCCCCAGCATTTT; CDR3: CATSGGLGQPQHF
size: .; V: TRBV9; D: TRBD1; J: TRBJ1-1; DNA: TGTGCCAGCAGCAGACAGGGGTTAAGGGGTAGGGCCCGGGTCACTGAAGCTTTCTTT; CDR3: CASSRQGLRGRARVTEAFF
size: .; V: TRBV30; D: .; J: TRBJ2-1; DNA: TGTGCCTGGGATACTAGTTATCGCTACAATGAGCAGTTCTTC; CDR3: CAWDTSYRYNEQFF
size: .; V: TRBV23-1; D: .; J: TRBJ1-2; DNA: TGCGCCAGCAGATCCAACAAACTTGACAGGCCGAACTATGGCTACACCTTC; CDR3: CASRSNKLDRPNYGYTF
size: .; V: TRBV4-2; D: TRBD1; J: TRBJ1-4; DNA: TGTGCCAGCAGCCAAGTTAGACAGGGCGACGCAACTAATGAAAAACTGTTTTTT; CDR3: CASSQVRQGDATNEKLFF
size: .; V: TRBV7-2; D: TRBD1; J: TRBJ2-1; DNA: TGTGCCAGCAGCTTAAGACAGGGAGACTCCTACAATGAGCAGTTCTTC; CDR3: CASSLRQGDSYNEQFF
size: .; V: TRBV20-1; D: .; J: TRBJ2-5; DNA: TGCAGTGCTAGTCAAGCCGTCACCAAGAGAGGCCAGTACTTC; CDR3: CSASQAVTKRGQYF
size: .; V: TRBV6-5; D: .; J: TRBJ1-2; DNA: TGTGCCAGCAGCTTACGAAGGGGTTCTAACGACTACACCTTC; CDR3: CASSLRRGSNDYTF
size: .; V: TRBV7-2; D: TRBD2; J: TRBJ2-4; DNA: TGTGCCAGCAGCCAAACTAGCGGGGTGGGAAACATTCAGTACTTC; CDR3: CASSQTSGVGNIQYF
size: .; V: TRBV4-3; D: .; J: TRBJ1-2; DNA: TGCGCCAGCAGCCAAGTTTCGACCCTAGGCTCAGGCTACACCTTC; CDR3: CASSQVSTLGSGYTF
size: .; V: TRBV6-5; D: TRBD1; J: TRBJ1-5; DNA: TGTGCCAGCCGCCTGGACAGGATCATCGATCAGCCCCAGCATTTT; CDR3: CASRLDRIIDQPQHF
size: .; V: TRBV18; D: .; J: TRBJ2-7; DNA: TGTGCCAGCTCACCCGGGGGACACGAGCAGTACTTC; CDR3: CASSPGGHEQYF
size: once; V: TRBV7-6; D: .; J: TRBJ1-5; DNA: TGTGCCAGCAGTCCCAACGGAGGGGTACAGCCCCAGCATTTT; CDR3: CASSPNGGVQPQHF
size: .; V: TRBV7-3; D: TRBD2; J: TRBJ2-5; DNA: TGTGCCAGCAGCTTAGGAGCGGGGGGTCAGACCCAGTACTTC; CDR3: CASSLGAGGQTQYF
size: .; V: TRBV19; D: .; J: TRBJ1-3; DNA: TGTGCCAGTTCAGCGGTCTCTGGAAACACCATATATTTT; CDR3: CASSAVSGNTIYF
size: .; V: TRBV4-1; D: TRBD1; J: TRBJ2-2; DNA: TGCGCCAGCAGCCGATCCTGGGGACAGTCGAACACCGGGGAGCTGTTTTTT; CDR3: CASSRSWGQSNTGELFF
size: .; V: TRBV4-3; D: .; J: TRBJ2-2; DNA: TGCGCCAGCAGCCAAGAGATTCCAGGGACAACGGTGAACACCGGGGAGCTGTTTTTT; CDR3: CASSQEIPGTTVNTGELFF
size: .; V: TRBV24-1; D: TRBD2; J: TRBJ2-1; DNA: TGTGCCACCAGTGATTTAAGGACTAGCGGGGGCCCCAATGAGCAGTTCTTC; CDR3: CATSDLRTSGGPNEQFF
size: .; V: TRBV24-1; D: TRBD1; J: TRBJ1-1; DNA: TGTGCCACCAGTGAACCGACAGGGGCTTTCTTT; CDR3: CATSEPTGAFF
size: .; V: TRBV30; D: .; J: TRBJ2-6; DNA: TGTGCCTGGAGGGGGGCCCTAACCCCGGGAGGGGCCAACGTCCTGACTTTC; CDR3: CAWRGALTPGGANVLTF
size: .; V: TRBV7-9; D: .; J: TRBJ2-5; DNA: TGTGCCAGCAGCCCCCCCGGTGATGAGACCCAGTACTTC; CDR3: CASSPPGDETQYF
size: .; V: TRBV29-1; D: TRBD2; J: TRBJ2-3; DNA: TGCAGCGCATACCCCCCGGGGGGGCCCTACACAGATACGCAGTATTTT; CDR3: CSAYPPGGPYTDTQYF
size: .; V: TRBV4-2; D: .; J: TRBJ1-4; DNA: TGTGCCAGCAGCCAAGATGCGGGGGCTAATGAAAAACTGTTTTTT; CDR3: CASSQDAGANEKLFF
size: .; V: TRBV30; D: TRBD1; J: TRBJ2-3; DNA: TGTGCCTGGAGCGCTGGGACAGGGGGTGATACGCAGTATTTT; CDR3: CAWSAGTGGDTQYF